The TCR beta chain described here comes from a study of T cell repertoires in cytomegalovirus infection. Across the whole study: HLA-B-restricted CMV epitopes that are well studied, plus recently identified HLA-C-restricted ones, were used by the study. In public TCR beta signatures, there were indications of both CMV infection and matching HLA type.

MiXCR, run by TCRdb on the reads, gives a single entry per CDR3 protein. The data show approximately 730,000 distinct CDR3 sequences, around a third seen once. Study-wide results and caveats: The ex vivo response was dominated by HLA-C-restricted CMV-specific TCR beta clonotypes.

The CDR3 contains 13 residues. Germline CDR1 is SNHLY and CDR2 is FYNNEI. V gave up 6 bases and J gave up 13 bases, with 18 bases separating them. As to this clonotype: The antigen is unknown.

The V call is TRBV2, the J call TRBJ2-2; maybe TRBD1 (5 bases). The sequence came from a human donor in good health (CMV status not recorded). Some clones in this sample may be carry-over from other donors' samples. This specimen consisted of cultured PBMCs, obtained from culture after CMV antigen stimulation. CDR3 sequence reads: CASSRLSRQSLFF. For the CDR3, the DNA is TGTGCCAGCAGCCGATTAAGTCGACAGTCGCTGTTTTTT.